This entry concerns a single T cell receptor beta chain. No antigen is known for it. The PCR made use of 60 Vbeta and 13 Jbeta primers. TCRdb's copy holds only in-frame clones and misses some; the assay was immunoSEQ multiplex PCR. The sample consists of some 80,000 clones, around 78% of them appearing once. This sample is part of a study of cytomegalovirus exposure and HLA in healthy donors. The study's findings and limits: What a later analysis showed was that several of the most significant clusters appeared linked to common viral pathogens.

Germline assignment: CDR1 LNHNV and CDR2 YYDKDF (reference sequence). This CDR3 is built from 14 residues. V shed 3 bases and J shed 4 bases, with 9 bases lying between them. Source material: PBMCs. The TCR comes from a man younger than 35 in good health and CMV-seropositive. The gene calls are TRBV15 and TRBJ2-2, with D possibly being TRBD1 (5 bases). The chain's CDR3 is CATSRGHGTGELFF. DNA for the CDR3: TGTGCCACCAGCAGGGGGCATGGCACCGGGGAGCTGTTTTTT. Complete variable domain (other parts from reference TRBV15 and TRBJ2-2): DAMVIQNPRYQVTQFGKPVTLSCSQTLNHNVMYWYQQKSSQAPKLLFHYYDKDFNNEADTPDNFQSRRPNTSFCFLDIRSPGLGDTAMYLCATSRGHGTGELFFGEGSRLTVL.